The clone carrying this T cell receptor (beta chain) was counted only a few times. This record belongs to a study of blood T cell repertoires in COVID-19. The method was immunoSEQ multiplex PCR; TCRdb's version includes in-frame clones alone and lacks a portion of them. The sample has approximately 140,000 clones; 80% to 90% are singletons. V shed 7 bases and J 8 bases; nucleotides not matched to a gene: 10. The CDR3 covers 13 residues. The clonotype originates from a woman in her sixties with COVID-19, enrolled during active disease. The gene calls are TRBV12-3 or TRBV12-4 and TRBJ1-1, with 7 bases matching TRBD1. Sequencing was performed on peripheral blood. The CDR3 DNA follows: TGTGCCAGCAACACCGGACAGGCCCTGGAAGCTTTCTTT. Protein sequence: CASNTGQALEAFF.